Sequencing of this T cell receptor beta chain was carried out in a study of cytomegalovirus exposure and HLA in healthy donors. Study-wide results and limits: Fewer N-insertions (relative to the approximately 670-donor mean) were reportedly seen in an Asian-associated ancestry cluster in a later analysis. As was reported, the classifier diagnosed cytomegalovirus status with high specificity and sensitivity. In a later analysis, V- and J-gene trimming of beta chains associated with a DCLRE1C missense variant, replicated independently. Several top significant clusters appeared, in a later analysis, to be linked to common viral pathogens.

The CDR3 covers 17 residues. V gave up 4 bases and J gave up 4 bases; unmatched junction bases: 9. Germline CDR1 and CDR2: MDHEN and SYDVKM. For this clone: Its target is not known.

In the PCR, 60 Vbeta and 13 Jbeta primers were used. Assay: immunoSEQ multiplex PCR; the TCRdb copy retains only in-frame clones and omits some. The sample has approximately 150,000 clones, about 80% seen once. The sequence was obtained from a man aged 30 to 45 in good health and CMV-seropositive. The sequenced sample consisted of PBMCs. This chain links TRBV28 with TRBJ2-1; 11 nucleotides line up with TRBD2. The DNA for the CDR3 is TGTGCCAGCAGTTCACTACTTACTAGCGGGGGATACAATGAGCAGTTCTTC. This encodes CASSSLLTSGGYNEQFF. Filled out from reference TRBV28 and TRBJ2-1, the complete variable domain reads DVKVTQSSRYLVKRTGEKVFLECVQDMDHENMFWYRQDPGLGLRLIYFSYDVKMKEKGDIPEGYSVSREKKERFSLILESASTNQTSMYLCASSSLLTSGGYNEQFFGPGTRLTVL.